This TCR beta chain comes out of a study of PD-L1 blockade in urothelial cancer. Study context: About 90% of the 29 patients comprised males who had bladder-origin urothelial cancer. At 3 weeks (second dose) and 6 weeks after starting treatment, blood was analyzed. Across blood samples, T cells had a median count of about 140,000.

Time point given: pretreatment peripheral blood. TCRdb's table, derived via immunoSEQ multiplex PCR, lists solely in-frame clones and lacks some. The top ten clones hold more than 9% of a sample with 40,000 to 60,000 clones, roughly 78% of them seen once. Germline assignment: CDR1 MNHEY and CDR2 SVGAGI. V dropped 8 bases and J dropped 2 bases, with 7 bases sitting between them. The CDR3 has 11 residues. The clonotype was recovered from a man between 65 and 85 years old with urothelial cancer. Sequenced material: PBMCs, taken around atezolizumab (anti-PD-L1) treatment. This chain joins TRBV6-5 and TRBJ2-7; D is undetermined. This chain's CDR3 is CASGQTYEQYF. The CDR3 DNA reads as TGTGCCAGCGGGCAGACCTACGAGCAGTACTTC.